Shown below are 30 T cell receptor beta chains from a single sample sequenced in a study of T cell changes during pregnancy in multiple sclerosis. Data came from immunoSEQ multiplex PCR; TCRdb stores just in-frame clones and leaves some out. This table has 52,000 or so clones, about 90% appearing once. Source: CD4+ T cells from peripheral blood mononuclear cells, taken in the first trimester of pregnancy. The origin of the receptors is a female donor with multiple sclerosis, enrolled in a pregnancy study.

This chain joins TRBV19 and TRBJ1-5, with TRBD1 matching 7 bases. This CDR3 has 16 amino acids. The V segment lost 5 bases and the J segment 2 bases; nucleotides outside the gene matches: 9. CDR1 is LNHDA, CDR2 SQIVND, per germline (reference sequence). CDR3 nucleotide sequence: TGTGCCAGTAGTGGTCTAAGGCAGGGGGGCAATCAGCCCCAGCATTTT. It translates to CASSGLRQGGNQPQHF. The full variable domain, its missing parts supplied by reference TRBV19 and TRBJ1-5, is DGGITQSPKYLFRKEGQNVTLSCEQNLNHDAMYWYRQDPGQGLRLIYYSQIVNDFQKGDIAEGYSVSREKKESFPLTVTSAQKNPTAFYLCASSGLRQGGNQPQHFGDGTRLSIL.

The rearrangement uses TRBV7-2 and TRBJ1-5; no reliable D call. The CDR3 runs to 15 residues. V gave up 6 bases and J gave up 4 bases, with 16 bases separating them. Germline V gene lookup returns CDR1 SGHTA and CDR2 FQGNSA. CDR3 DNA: TGTGCCAGCAGTGAACGGCCGGGAATAAATCAGCCCCAGCATTTT. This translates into CASSERPGINQPQHF.

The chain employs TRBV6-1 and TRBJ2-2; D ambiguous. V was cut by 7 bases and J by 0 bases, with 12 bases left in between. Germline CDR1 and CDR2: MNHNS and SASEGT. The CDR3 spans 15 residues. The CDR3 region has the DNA TGTGCCAGCATAATGGGCTTTGCGAACACCGGGGAGCTGTTTTTT. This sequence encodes CASIMGFANTGELFF.

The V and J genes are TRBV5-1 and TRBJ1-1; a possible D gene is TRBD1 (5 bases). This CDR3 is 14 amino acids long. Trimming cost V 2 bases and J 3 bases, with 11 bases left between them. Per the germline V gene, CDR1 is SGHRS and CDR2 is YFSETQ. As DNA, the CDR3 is TGCGCCAGCAGCTTAAGCTCAGGGTACACTGAAGCTTTCTTT. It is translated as CASSLSSGYTEAFF. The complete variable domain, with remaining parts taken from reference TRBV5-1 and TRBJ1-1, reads KAGVTQTPRYLIKTRGQQVTLSCSPISGHRSVSWYQQTPGQGLQFLFEYFSETQRNKGNFPGRFSGRQFSNSRSEMNVSTLELGDSALYLCASSLSSGYTEAFFGQGTRLTVV.

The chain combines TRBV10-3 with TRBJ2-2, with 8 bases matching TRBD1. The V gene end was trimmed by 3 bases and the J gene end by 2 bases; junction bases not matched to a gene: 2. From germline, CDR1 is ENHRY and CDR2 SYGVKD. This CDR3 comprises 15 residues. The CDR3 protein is CAISDGTGNTGELFF. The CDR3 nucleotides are TGTGCCATCAGTGACGGGACAGGTAACACCGGGGAGCTGTTTTTT.

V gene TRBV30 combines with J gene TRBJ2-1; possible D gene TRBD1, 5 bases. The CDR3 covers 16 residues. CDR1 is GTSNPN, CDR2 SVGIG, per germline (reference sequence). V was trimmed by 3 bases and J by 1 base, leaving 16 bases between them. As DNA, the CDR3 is TGTGCCTGGAGGGTACGTTGGGGCGATTCCTACAATGAGCAGTTCTTC. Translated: CAWRVRWGDSYNEQFF.

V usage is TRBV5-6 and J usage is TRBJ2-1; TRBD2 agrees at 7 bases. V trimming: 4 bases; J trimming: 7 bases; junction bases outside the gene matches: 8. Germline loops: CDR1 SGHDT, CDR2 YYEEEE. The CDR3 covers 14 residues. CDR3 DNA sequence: TGTGCCAGCAGCGGGGGGGACTCCCAGAATGAGCAGTTCTTC. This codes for CASSGGDSQNEQFF. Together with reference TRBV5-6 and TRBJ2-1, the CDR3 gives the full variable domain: DAGVTQSPTHLIKTRGQQVTLRCSPKSGHDTVSWYQQALGQGPQFIFQYYEEEERQRGNFPDRFSGHQFPNYSSELNVNALLLGDSALYLCASSGGDSQNEQFFGPGTRLTVL.

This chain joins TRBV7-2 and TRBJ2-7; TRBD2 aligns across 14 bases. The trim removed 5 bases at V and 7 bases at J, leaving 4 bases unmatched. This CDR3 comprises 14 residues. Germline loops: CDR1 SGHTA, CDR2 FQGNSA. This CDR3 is CASSRLAGGLEQYF. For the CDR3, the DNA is TGTGCCAGCAGCCGACTAGCGGGGGGGCTTGAGCAGTACTTC.

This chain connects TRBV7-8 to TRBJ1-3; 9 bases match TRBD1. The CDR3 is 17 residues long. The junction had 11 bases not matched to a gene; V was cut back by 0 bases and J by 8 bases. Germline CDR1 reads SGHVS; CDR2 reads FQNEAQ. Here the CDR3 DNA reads TGTGCCAGCAGCTTAGCCGGTAGAGGACAGGGGAGGGACACCATATATTTT. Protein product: CASSLAGRGQGRDTIYF.

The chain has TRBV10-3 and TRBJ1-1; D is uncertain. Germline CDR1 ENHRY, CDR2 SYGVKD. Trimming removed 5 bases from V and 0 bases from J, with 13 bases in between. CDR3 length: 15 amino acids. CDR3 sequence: CAISNLSGMNTEAFF. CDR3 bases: TGTGCCATCAGTAACCTGAGCGGGATGAACACTGAAGCTTTCTTT.

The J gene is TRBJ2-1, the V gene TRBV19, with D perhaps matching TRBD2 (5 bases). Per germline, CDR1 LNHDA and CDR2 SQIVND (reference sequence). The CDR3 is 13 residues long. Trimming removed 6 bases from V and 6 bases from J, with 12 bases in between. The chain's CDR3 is CASSRTLLNEQFF. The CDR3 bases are TGTGCCAGTAGCAGGACTCTTCTCAATGAGCAGTTCTTC.

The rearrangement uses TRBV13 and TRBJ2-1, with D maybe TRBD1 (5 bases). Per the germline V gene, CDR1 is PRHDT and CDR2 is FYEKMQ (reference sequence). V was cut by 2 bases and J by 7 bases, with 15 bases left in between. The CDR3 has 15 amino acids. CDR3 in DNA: TGTGCCAGCAGCTTATATTGGCAGGGTTTGAATGAGCAGTTCTTC. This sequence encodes CASSLYWQGLNEQFF. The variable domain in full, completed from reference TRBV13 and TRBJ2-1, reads AAGVIQSPRHLIKEKRETATLKCYPIPRHDTVYWYQQGPGQDPQFLISFYEKMQSDKGSIPDRFSAQQFSDYHSELNMSSLELGDSALYFCASSLYWQGLNEQFFGPGTRLTVL.

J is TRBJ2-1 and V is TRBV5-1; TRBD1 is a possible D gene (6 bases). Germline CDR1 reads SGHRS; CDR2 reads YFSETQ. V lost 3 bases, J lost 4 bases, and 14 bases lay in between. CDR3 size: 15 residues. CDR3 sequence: CASSYRDTQYNEQFF. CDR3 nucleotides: TGCGCCAGCAGCTACCGGGACACCCAATACAATGAGCAGTTCTTC.

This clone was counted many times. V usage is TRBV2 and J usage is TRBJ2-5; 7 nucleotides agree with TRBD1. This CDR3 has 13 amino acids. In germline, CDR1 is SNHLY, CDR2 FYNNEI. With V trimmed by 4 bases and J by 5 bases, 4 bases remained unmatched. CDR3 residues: CASSVDRSETQYF. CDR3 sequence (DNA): TGTGCCAGCAGTGTGGACAGGTCGGAGACCCAGTACTTC.

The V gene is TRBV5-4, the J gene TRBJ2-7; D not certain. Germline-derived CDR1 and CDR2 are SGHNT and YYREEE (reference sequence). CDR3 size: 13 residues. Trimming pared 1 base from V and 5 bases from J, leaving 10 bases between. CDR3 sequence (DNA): TGTGCCAGCAGCTTGAAAGTCGAGGACGAGCAGTACTTC. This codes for CASSLKVEDEQYF.

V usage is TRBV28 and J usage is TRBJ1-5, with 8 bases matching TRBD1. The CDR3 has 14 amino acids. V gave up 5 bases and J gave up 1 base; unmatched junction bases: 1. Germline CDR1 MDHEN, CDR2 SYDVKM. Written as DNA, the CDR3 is TGTGCCAGCAGTCACAGGGGGAGCAATCAGCCCCAGCATTTT. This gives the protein CASSHRGSNQPQHF.

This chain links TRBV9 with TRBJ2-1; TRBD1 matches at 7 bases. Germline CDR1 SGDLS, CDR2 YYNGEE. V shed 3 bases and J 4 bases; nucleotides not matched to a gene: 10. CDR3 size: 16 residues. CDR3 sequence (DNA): TGTGCCAGCAGCGAGGGCTCAGGGGGTTTATACAATGAGCAGTTCTTC. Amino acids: CASSEGSGGLYNEQFF.

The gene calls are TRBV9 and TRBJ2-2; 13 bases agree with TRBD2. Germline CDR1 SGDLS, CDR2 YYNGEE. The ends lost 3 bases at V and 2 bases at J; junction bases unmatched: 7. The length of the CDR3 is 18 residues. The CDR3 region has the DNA TGTGCCAGCAGCGGACAGGGGGGACTAGCGGGAAACACCGGGGAGCTGTTTTTT. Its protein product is CASSGQGGLAGNTGELFF. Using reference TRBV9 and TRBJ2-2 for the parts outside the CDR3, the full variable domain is DSGVTQTPKHLITATGQRVTLRCSPRSGDLSVYWYQQSLDQGLQFLIQYYNGEERAKGNILERFSAQQFPDLHSELNLSSLELGDSALYFCASSGQGGLAGNTGELFFGEGSRLTVL.

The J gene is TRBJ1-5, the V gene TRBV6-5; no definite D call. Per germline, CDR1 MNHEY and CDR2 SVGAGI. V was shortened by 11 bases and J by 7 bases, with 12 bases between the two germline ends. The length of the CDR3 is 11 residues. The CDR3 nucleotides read TGTGCCCTCGGTCCGGGGCAGCCCCAGCATTTT. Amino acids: CALGPGQPQHF.

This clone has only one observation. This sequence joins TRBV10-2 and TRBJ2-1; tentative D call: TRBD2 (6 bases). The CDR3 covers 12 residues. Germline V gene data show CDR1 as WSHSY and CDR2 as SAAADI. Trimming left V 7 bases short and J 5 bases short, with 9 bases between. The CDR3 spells CASTWGDNEQFF. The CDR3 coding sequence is TGCGCCAGCACCTGGGGGGACAATGAGCAGTTCTTC.

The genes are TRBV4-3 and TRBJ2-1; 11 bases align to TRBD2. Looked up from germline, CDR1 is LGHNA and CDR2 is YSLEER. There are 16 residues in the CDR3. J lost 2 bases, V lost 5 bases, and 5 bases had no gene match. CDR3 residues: CASSALAGGTYNEQFF. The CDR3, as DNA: TGCGCCAGCAGCGCCCTAGCGGGGGGCACCTACAATGAGCAGTTCTTC.

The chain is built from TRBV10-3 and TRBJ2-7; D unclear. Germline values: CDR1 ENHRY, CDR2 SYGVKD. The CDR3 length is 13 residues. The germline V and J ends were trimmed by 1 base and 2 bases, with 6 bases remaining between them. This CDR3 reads CAISELAAYEQYF. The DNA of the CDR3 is TGTGCCATCAGTGAGTTGGCGGCCTACGAGCAGTACTTC.

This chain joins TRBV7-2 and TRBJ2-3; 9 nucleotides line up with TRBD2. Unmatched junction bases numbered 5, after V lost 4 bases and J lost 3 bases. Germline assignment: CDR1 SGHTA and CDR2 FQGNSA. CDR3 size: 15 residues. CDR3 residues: CASSSSGLATDTQYF. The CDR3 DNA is TGTGCCAGCAGCTCATCGGGACTAGCAACAGATACGCAGTATTTT.

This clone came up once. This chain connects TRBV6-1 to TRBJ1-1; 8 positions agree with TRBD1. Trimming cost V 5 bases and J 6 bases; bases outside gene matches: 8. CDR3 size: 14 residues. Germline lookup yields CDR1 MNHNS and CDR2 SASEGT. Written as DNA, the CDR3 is TGTGCCAGCAGTCTCCACAGGGGGTGGCCTGAAGCTTTCTTT. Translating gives CASSLHRGWPEAFF.

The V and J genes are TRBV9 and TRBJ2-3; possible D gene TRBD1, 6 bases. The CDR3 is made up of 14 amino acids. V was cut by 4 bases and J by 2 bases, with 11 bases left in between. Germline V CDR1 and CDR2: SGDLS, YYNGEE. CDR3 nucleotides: TGTGCCAGCAGCTGGGACACCTACACAGATACGCAGTATTTT. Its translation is CASSWDTYTDTQYF.

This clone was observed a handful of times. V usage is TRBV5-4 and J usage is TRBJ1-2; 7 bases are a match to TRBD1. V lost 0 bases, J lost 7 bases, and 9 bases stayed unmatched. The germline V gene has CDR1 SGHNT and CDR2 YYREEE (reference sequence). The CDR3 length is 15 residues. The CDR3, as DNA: TGTGCCAGCAGCTTGGGAGGGACAGAACACACTGGCTACACCTTC. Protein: CASSLGGTEHTGYTF. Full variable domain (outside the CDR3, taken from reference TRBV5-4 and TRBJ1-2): ETGVTQSPTHLIKTRGQQVTLRCSSQSGHNTVSWYQQALGQGPQFIFQYYREEENGRGNFPPRFSGLQFPNYSSELNVNALELDDSALYLCASSLGGTEHTGYTFGSGTRLTVV.

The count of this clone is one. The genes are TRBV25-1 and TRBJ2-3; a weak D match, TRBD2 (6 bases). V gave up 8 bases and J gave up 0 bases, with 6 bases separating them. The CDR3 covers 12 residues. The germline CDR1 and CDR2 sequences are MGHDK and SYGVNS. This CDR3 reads CASGGSTDTQYF. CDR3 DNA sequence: TGTGCCAGCGGGGGGAGCACAGATACGCAGTATTTT.

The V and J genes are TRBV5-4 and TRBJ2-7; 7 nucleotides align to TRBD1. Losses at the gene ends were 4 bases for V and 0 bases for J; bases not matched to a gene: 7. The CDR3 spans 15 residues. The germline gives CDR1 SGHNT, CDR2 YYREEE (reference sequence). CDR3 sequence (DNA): TGTGCCAGCAGCCGACAGGGTATGATCTCCTACGAGCAGTACTTC. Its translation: CASSRQGMISYEQYF.

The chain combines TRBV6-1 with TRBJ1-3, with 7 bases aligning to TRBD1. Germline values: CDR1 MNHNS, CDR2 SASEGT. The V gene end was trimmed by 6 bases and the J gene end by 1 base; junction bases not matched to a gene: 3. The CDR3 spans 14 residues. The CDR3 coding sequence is TGTGCCAGCAGGACGACAGGGTCTGGAAACACCATATATTTT. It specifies CASRTTGSGNTIYF.

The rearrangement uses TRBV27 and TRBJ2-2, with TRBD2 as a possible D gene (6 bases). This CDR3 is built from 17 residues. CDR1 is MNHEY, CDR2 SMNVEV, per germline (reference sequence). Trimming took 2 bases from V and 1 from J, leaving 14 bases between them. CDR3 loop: CASSLHHSGMNTGELFF. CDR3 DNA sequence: TGTGCCAGCAGTTTACACCATAGCGGAATGAACACCGGGGAGCTGTTTTTT.